The T cell receptor (beta chain) under discussion was sequenced for a study of T cell repertoires in cytomegalovirus infection. Study at large: Public signatures in TCR beta pointed to CMV infection and matching HLA type. Study findings and constraints: Ex vivo, HLA-C-restricted CMV-specific TCR beta clonotypes prevailed over the rest of the response.

A single record per CDR3 protein comes from TCRdb applying MiXCR to the reads. Of over 450,000 distinct CDR3 sequences listed, over 9% are singletons. The CDR3 loop spans 13 amino acids. The V gene end was trimmed by 5 bases and the J gene end by 2 bases; junction bases not matched to a gene: 0. Comment on this clonotype: Its antigen is undetermined.

The rearrangement joins TRBV12-3 or TRBV12-4 to TRBJ1-5; 7 bases align to TRBD1. The sample taken for sequencing was PBMCs. The sequence was obtained from a human donor in good health (CMV status not recorded). Some clones in this sample may be carry-over from other donors' samples. CDR3 protein: CASSTGGNQPQHF. For the CDR3, the DNA is TGTGCCAGCAGTACAGGGGGCAATCAGCCCCAGCATTTT.